A selection of T cell receptor beta chains follows, all from one sample in a study of OX40 agonist ivuxolimab in advanced cancers. TCRdb keeps only in-frame clones here, not all; method: immunoSEQ multiplex PCR. Among 76,000 or so clones listed, 75% to 85% were seen once. The specimen comprised CD4+ or CD8+ T cells sorted from blood, sampled in a trial of the OX40 agonist ivuxolimab. These receptors were collected from an adult with an advanced solid tumor such as melanoma, head and neck, liver or kidney cancer. The CDR3 runs from the conserved cysteine through the conserved F or W. A D gene is named only where the DNA matches it firmly. A row's size may be missing; if present it is once, few, many or a size class.

d_gene: .
len: 16
abundance: .
j_gene: TRBJ1-2
v_gene: TRBV4-3
CDR3aa: CASSQGTHTRGTGYTF
CDR3nt: TGCGCCAGCAGCCAAGGAACCCACACACGGGGGACTGGCTACACCTTC

d_gene: .
len: 14
abundance: few
j_gene: TRBJ2-5
v_gene: TRBV6-1
CDR3aa: CASSETGIQETQYF
CDR3nt: TGTGCCAGCAGTGAAACGGGGATCCAAGAGACCCAGTACTTC

d_gene: TRBD1
len: 17
abundance: once
j_gene: TRBJ1-5
v_gene: TRBV27
CDR3aa: CASSFGGRGPGNQPQHF
CDR3nt: TGTGCCAGCAGTTTCGGAGGCAGGGGGCCTGGCAATCAGCCCCAGCATTTT

d_gene: TRBD1
len: 15
abundance: .
j_gene: TRBJ2-7
v_gene: TRBV7-9
CDR3aa: CASSGRDSTTYEQYF
CDR3nt: TGTGCCAGCAGCGGCCGGGACAGTACGACCTACGAGCAGTACTTC

d_gene: TRBD2
len: 14
abundance: .
j_gene: TRBJ2-5
v_gene: TRBV19
CDR3aa: CATTSGGGSETQYF
CDR3nt: TGTGCCACGACTAGCGGGGGCGGGTCAGAGACCCAGTACTTC

d_gene: .
len: 15
abundance: .
j_gene: TRBJ2-3
v_gene: TRBV7-2
CDR3aa: CASSLGPRGTDTQYF
CDR3nt: TGTGCCAGCAGCTTAGGACCCCGGGGCACAGATACGCAGTATTTT

d_gene: .
len: 13
abundance: few
j_gene: TRBJ2-5
v_gene: TRBV7-9
CDR3aa: CASSFFGQETQYF
CDR3nt: TGTGCCAGCAGCTTCTTCGGTCAAGAGACCCAGTACTTC

d_gene: .
len: 15
abundance: .
j_gene: TRBJ1-5
v_gene: TRBV5-4
CDR3aa: CASSLDQGSSQPQHF
CDR3nt: TGTGCCAGCAGCTTGGATCAGGGGTCGAGTCAGCCCCAGCATTTT

d_gene: .
len: 16
abundance: .
j_gene: TRBJ2-5
v_gene: TRBV5-4
CDR3aa: CASSLDRGPPPETQYF
CDR3nt: TGTGCCAGCAGCTTGGACCGGGGGCCCCCCCCCGAGACCCAGTACTTC

d_gene: .
len: 12
abundance: .
j_gene: TRBJ1-4
v_gene: TRBV29-1
CDR3aa: CSVKGPDEKLFF
CDR3nt: TGCAGCGTCAAAGGGCCCGATGAAAAACTGTTTTTT

d_gene: .
len: 15
abundance: .
j_gene: TRBJ2-2
v_gene: TRBV4-2
CDR3aa: CASSPAGLAPGELFF
CDR3nt: TGTGCCAGCAGCCCGGCCGGTTTAGCTCCCGGGGAGCTGTTTTTT

d_gene: TRBD1
len: 14
abundance: .
j_gene: TRBJ2-1
v_gene: TRBV6-5
CDR3aa: CASSRGQARNEQFF
CDR3nt: TGTGCCAGCAGCAGAGGACAGGCGAGGAATGAGCAGTTCTTC

d_gene: .
len: 15
abundance: few
j_gene: TRBJ1-4
v_gene: TRBV7-2
CDR3aa: CASSLVVGFNEKLFF
CDR3nt: TGTGCCAGCAGCTTAGTGGTAGGCTTTAATGAAAAACTGTTTTTT

d_gene: TRBD1
len: 13
abundance: .
j_gene: TRBJ1-2
v_gene: TRBV9
CDR3aa: CASTGTGHYGYTF
CDR3nt: TGTGCCAGCACCGGGACAGGGCACTATGGCTACACCTTC

d_gene: .
len: 14
abundance: once
j_gene: TRBJ2-1
v_gene: TRBV7-2
CDR3aa: CASSANLGSGEQFF
CDR3nt: TGTGCCAGCAGCGCAAATTTGGGATCGGGTGAGCAGTTCTTC

d_gene: TRBD1
len: 16
abundance: .
j_gene: TRBJ1-5
v_gene: TRBV5-1
CDR3aa: CASSLFGTDSNQPQHF
CDR3nt: TGCGCCAGCAGCTTGTTCGGGACAGATAGCAATCAGCCCCAGCATTTT

d_gene: .
len: 13
abundance: .
j_gene: TRBJ2-3
v_gene: TRBV6-6
CDR3aa: CASREDNTDTQYF
CDR3nt: TGTGCCAGCAGGGAGGATAACACAGATACGCAGTATTTT

d_gene: TRBD1
len: 14
abundance: .
j_gene: TRBJ2-5
v_gene: TRBV5-1
CDR3aa: CASRLGQGTETQYF
CDR3nt: TGCGCCAGCAGACTAGGACAGGGGACGGAGACCCAGTACTTC

d_gene: .
len: 12
abundance: few
j_gene: TRBJ1-5
v_gene: TRBV6-5
CDR3aa: CASRGGDQPQHF
CDR3nt: TGTGCCAGCAGGGGGGGAGATCAGCCCCAGCATTTT

d_gene: TRBD1
len: 15
abundance: .
j_gene: TRBJ1-5
v_gene: TRBV11-2
CDR3aa: CASSLGTGRDQPQHF
CDR3nt: TGTGCCAGCAGCTTAGGGACAGGGAGGGATCAGCCCCAGCATTTT

d_gene: TRBD1
len: 15
abundance: .
j_gene: TRBJ2-2
v_gene: TRBV18
CDR3aa: CASSPNRGNTGELFF
CDR3nt: TGTGCCAGCTCACCAAACAGGGGAAACACCGGGGAGCTGTTTTTT

d_gene: .
len: 11
abundance: .
j_gene: TRBJ1-1
v_gene: TRBV20-1
CDR3aa: CSAKGGPEAFF
CDR3nt: TGCAGTGCTAAGGGGGGGCCTGAAGCTTTCTTT

d_gene: .
len: 13
abundance: once
j_gene: TRBJ2-7
v_gene: TRBV4-1
CDR3aa: CASSQVSSYEQYF
CDR3nt: TGCGCCAGCAGCCAAGTCTCATCCTACGAGCAGTACTTC

d_gene: .
len: 13
abundance: .
j_gene: TRBJ1-1
v_gene: TRBV7-9
CDR3aa: CASSSSGFSEAFF
CDR3nt: TGTGCCAGCAGCTCCTCAGGATTCTCTGAAGCTTTCTTT

d_gene: .
len: 15
abundance: once
j_gene: TRBJ1-4
v_gene: TRBV18
CDR3aa: CASSPRQATNEKLFF
CDR3nt: TGTGCCAGCTCACCGCGACAGGCAACTAATGAAAAACTGTTTTTT

d_gene: .
len: 16
abundance: .
j_gene: TRBJ2-3
v_gene: TRBV7-6
CDR3aa: CASSLSTGINTDTQYF
CDR3nt: TGTGCCAGCAGCTTATCTACAGGGATTAACACAGATACGCAGTATTTT

d_gene: .
len: 15
abundance: once
j_gene: TRBJ2-2
v_gene: TRBV27
CDR3aa: CASSLIRGLSRELFF
CDR3nt: TGTGCCAGCAGTTTAATCAGGGGCCTGTCCAGGGAGCTGTTTTTT

d_gene: TRBD1
len: 14
abundance: .
j_gene: TRBJ2-2
v_gene: TRBV27
CDR3aa: CASKQGANTGELFF
CDR3nt: TGTGCCAGCAAGCAGGGGGCGAACACCGGGGAGCTGTTTTTT

d_gene: TRBD2
len: 16
abundance: few
j_gene: TRBJ2-1
v_gene: TRBV7-2
CDR3aa: CASSRGLAGPGDEQFF
CDR3nt: TGTGCCAGCAGCCGTGGACTAGCGGGGCCGGGAGATGAGCAGTTCTTC

d_gene: .
len: 13
abundance: .
j_gene: TRBJ2-5
v_gene: TRBV2
CDR3aa: CASTEREQETQYF
CDR3nt: TGTGCCAGCACCGAAAGGGAACAAGAGACCCAGTACTTC

d_gene: .
len: 13
abundance: .
j_gene: TRBJ1-1
v_gene: TRBV7-9
CDR3aa: CASSLRGNTEAFF
CDR3nt: TGTGCCAGCAGCTTGCGGGGGAACACTGAAGCTTTCTTT

d_gene: .
len: 14
abundance: once
j_gene: TRBJ1-4
v_gene: TRBV6-4
CDR3aa: CASGRGGPNEKLFF
CDR3nt: TGTGCCAGCGGGCGGGGTGGGCCTAATGAAAAACTGTTTTTT

d_gene: TRBD1
len: 14
abundance: .
j_gene: TRBJ1-2
v_gene: TRBV7-9
CDR3aa: CASSLETGDYGYTF
CDR3nt: TGTGCCAGCAGCTTAGAGACAGGGGACTATGGCTACACCTTC

d_gene: TRBD2
len: 13
abundance: .
j_gene: TRBJ2-1
v_gene: TRBV7-2
CDR3aa: CASSLAGGNEQFF
CDR3nt: TGTGCCAGCAGCTTAGCGGGAGGGAATGAGCAGTTCTTC

d_gene: .
len: 13
abundance: .
j_gene: TRBJ1-2
v_gene: TRBV27
CDR3aa: CASSLARGYGYTF
CDR3nt: TGTGCCAGCAGCCTAGCGCGGGGCTATGGCTACACCTTC

d_gene: TRBD1
len: 15
abundance: .
j_gene: TRBJ1-3
v_gene: TRBV6-1
CDR3aa: CASSHLTGAGNTIYF
CDR3nt: TGTGCCAGCAGTCACCTGACAGGGGCTGGAAACACCATATATTTT

d_gene: .
len: 15
abundance: .
j_gene: TRBJ1-6
v_gene: TRBV6-5
CDR3aa: CAYLSGRLNNSPLHF
CDR3nt: TGTGCCTACCTATCGGGACGGCTCAATAATTCACCCCTCCACTTT

d_gene: .
len: 13
abundance: .
j_gene: TRBJ2-7
v_gene: TRBV18
CDR3aa: CASSFRQTYEQYF
CDR3nt: TGTGCCAGCTCATTCCGACAGACCTACGAGCAGTACTTC

d_gene: .
len: 13
abundance: .
j_gene: TRBJ1-3
v_gene: TRBV7-3
CDR3aa: CASSESSGNTIYF
CDR3nt: TGTGCCAGCAGCGAGAGCTCTGGAAACACCATATATTTT

d_gene: TRBD2
len: 16
abundance: once
j_gene: TRBJ2-2
v_gene: TRBV7-6
CDR3aa: CASSFGGGAYTGELFF
CDR3nt: TGTGCCAGCAGCTTTGGCGGGGGGGCGTACACCGGGGAGCTGTTTTTT

d_gene: TRBD1
len: 14
abundance: .
j_gene: TRBJ2-2
v_gene: TRBV4-3
CDR3aa: CASSRTGDTGELFF
CDR3nt: TGCGCCAGCAGCCGGACAGGGGATACCGGGGAGCTGTTTTTT

d_gene: .
len: 18
abundance: .
j_gene: TRBJ1-6
v_gene: TRBV30
CDR3aa: CAWSVRPPFSSYNSPLHF
CDR3nt: TGTGCCTGGAGTGTAAGGCCGCCTTTTAGCTCCTATAATTCACCCCTCCACTTT

d_gene: .
len: 13
abundance: .
j_gene: TRBJ1-1
v_gene: TRBV29-1
CDR3aa: CSVVARGNTEAFF
CDR3nt: TGCAGCGTTGTCGCCAGGGGGAACACTGAAGCTTTCTTT

d_gene: .
len: 12
abundance: .
j_gene: TRBJ1-5
v_gene: TRBV10-3
CDR3aa: CAVRDADQPQHF
CDR3nt: TGTGCCGTCCGGGACGCAGATCAGCCCCAGCATTTT

d_gene: TRBD1
len: 15
abundance: .
j_gene: TRBJ1-6
v_gene: TRBV7-7
CDR3aa: CASSLVGQGCSPLHF
CDR3nt: TGTGCTAGCAGCTTAGTTGGACAGGGCTGTTCACCCCTCCACTTT

d_gene: TRBD1
len: 16
abundance: .
j_gene: TRBJ1-1
v_gene: TRBV7-8
CDR3aa: CASSLPRGRYPRAAFF
CDR3nt: TGTGCCAGCAGCTTACCCAGGGGGCGCTACCCTAGGGCAGCTTTCTTT

d_gene: .
len: 17
abundance: .
j_gene: TRBJ2-3
v_gene: TRBV19
CDR3aa: CASSMNPPATRRDTQYF
CDR3nt: TGTGCCAGTAGTATGAACCCTCCTGCCACACGAAGGGATACGCAGTATTTT

d_gene: .
len: 14
abundance: .
j_gene: TRBJ2-5
v_gene: TRBV19
CDR3aa: CASSSGGGLETQYF
CDR3nt: TGTGCCAGTAGCTCCGGTGGGGGGCTTGAGACCCAGTACTTC